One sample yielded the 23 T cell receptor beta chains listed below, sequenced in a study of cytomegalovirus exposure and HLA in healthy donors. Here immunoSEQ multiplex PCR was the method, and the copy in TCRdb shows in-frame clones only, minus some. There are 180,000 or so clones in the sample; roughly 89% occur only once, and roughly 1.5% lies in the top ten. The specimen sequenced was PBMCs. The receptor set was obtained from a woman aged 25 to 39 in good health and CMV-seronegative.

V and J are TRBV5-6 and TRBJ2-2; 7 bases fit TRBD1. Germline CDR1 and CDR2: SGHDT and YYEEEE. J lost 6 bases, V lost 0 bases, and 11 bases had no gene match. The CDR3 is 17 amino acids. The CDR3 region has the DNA TGTGCCAGCAGCTTGGCCTTTCTAGGGGGCTTAGCCGGGGAGCTGTTTTTT. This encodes CASSLAFLGGLAGELFF.

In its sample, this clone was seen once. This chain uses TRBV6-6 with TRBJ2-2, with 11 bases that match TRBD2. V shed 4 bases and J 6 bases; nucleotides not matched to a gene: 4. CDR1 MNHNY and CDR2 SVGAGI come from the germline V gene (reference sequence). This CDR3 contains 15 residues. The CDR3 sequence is CASSLAGGRAGELFF. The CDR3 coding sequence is TGTGCCAGCAGTTTAGCGGGGGGGCGGGCCGGGGAGCTGTTTTTT.

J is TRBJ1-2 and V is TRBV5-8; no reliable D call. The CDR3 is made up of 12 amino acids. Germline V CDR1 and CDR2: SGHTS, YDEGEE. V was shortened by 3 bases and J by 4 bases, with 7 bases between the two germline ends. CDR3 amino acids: CASSSDIYGYTF. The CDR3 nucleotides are TGTGCCAGCAGCTCTGACATCTATGGCTACACCTTC.

CDR3 DNA sequence: TGTGCCAGCAGTAGACAGGGTGTCAATTCACCCCTCCACTTT. This codes for CASSRQGVNSPLHF. The chain has TRBV6-5 and TRBJ1-6, with 7 bases lining up with TRBD1. The CDR3 loop spans 14 amino acids. Germline assignment: CDR1 MNHEY and CDR2 SVGAGI. After removal of 5 bases from V and 7 bases from J, the junction contained 5 bases not matched to a gene.

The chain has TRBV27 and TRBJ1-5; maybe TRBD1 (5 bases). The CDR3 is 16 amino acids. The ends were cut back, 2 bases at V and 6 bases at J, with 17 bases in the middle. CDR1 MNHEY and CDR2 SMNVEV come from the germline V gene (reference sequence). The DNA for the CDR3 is TGTGCCAGCAGTTTAGGCGGGACGTGGGGGGGTCAGCCCCAGCATTTT. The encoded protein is CASSLGGTWGGQPQHF.

CDR3 amino acids: CSVLGSNYGYTF. The CDR3 DNA sequence: TGCAGCGTTTTGGGCAGTAACTATGGCTACACCTTC. The chain links TRBV29-1 to TRBJ1-2; D is unresolved. Germline assignment: CDR1 SQVTM and CDR2 ANQGSEA. The CDR3 runs 12 residues. Trimming removed 5 bases from V and 1 base from J, with 8 bases in between.

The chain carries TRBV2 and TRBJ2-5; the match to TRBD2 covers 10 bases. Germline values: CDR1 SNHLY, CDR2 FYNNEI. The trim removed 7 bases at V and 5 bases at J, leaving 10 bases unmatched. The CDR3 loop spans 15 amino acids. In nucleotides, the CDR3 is TGTGCCAGCAAGGGTAGCGGGGGGCCCCAGGAGACCCAGTACTTC. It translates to CASKGSGGPQETQYF. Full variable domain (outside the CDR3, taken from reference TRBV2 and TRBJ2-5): EPEVTQTPSHQVTQMGQEVILRCVPISNHLYFYWYRQILGQKVEFLVSFYNNEISEKSEIFDDQFSVERPDGSNFTLKIRSTKLEDSAMYFCASKGSGGPQETQYFGPGTRLLVL.

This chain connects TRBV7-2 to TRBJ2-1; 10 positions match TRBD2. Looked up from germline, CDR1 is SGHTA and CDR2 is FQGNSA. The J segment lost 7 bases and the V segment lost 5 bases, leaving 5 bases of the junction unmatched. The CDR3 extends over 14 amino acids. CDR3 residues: CASSRAGGPNEQFF. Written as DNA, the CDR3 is TGTGCCAGCAGCAGAGCGGGGGGGCCTAATGAGCAGTTCTTC.

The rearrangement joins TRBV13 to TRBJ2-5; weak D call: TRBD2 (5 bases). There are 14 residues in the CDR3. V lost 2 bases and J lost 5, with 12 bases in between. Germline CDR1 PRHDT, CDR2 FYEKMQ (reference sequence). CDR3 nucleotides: TGTGCCAGCAGCTTACCGGGATCGGGGGAGACCCAGTACTTC. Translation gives CASSLPGSGETQYF.

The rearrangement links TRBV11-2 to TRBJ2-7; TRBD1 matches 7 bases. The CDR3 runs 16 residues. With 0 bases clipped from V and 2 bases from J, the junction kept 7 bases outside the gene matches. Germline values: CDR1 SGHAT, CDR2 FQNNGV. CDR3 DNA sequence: TGTGCCAGCAGCTTAGAAGGACAGGTTTCTACCTACGAGCAGTACTTC. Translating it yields CASSLEGQVSTYEQYF.

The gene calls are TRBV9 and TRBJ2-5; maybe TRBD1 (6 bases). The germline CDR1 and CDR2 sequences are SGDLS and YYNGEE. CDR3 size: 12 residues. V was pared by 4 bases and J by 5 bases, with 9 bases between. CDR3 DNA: TGTGCCAGCAGCAATACAGGGGAGACCCAGTACTTC. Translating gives CASSNTGETQYF.

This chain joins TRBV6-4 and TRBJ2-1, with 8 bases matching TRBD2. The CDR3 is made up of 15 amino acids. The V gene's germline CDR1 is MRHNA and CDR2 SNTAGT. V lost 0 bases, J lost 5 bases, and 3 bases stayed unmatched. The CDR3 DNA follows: TGTGCCAGCAGTGACTCCGCTAGCGGGCACAATGAGCAGTTCTTC. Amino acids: CASSDSASGHNEQFF.

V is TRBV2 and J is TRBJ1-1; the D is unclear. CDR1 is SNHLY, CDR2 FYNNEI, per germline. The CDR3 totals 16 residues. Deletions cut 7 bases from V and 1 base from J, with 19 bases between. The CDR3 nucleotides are TGTGCCAGCATCCAGGTCCTGAGACACGAGAACACTGAAGCTTTCTTT. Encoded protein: CASIQVLRHENTEAFF.

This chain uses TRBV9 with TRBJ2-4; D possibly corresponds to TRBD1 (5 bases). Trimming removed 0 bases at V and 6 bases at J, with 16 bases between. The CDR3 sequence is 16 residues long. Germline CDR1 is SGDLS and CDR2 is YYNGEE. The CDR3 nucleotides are TGTGCCAGCAGCGTAGAAGCAGGGAATTATAGAAACATTCAGTACTTC. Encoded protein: CASSVEAGNYRNIQYF.

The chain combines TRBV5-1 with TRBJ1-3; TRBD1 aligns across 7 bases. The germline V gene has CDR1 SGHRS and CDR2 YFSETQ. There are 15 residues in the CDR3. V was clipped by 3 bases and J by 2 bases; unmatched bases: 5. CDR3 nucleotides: TGCGCCAGCAGCTCAGCAGGGGGTACTGGAAACACCATATATTTT. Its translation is CASSSAGGTGNTIYF.

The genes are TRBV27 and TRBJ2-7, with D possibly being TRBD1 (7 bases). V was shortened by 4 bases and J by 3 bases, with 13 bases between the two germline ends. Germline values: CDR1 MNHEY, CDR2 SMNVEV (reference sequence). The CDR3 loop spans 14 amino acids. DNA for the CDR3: TGTGCCAGCAGTTCCCAGGGGGGTAGCTACGAGCAGTACTTC. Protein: CASSSQGGSYEQYF.

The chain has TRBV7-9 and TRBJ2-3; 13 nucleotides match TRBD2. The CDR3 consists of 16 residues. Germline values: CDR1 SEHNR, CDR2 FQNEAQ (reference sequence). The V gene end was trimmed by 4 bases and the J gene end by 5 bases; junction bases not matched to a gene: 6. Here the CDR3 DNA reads TGTGCCAGCAGCTCATTCACTAGCGGGGGGGGAGATACGCAGTATTTT. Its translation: CASSSFTSGGGDTQYF.

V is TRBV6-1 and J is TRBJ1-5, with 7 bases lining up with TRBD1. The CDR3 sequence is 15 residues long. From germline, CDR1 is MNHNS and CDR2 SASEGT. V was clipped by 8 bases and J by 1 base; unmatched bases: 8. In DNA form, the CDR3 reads TGTGCCAGCCCTTTTAAGGGGGCCAGCAATCAGCCCCAGCATTTT. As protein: CASPFKGASNQPQHF.

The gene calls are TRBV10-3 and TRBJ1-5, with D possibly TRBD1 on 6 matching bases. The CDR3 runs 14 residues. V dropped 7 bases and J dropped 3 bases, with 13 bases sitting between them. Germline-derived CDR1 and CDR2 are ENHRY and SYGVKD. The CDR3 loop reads CAIKGVNPNQPQHF. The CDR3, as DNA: TGTGCCATCAAGGGGGTTAACCCCAATCAGCCCCAGCATTTT.

The CDR3 DNA reads TGTGCCAGCAGTTACTCGTCAGGACAGGGAAACACCATATATTTT. It is translated as CASSYSSGQGNTIYF. The V gene is TRBV6-5, the J gene TRBJ1-3; D may be TRBD1 (6 bases). In germline, CDR1 is MNHEY, CDR2 SVGAGI. The CDR3 length is 15 residues. Trimming stripped 0 bases from V and 4 bases from J, with 10 bases between.

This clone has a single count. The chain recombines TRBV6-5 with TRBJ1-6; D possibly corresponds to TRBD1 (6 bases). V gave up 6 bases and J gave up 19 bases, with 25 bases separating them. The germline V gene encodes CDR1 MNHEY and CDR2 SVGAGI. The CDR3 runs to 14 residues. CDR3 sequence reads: CASSPNKSGQLRHF. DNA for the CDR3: TGTGCCAGCAGCCCTAATAAATCCGGACAGCTGCGTCACTTT.

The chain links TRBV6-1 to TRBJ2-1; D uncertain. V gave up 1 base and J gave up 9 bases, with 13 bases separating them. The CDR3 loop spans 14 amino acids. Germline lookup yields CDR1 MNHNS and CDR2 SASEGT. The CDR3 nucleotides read TGTGCCAGCAGTGAAGGCCTAGTAAGACGTGAGCAGTTCTTC. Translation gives CASSEGLVRREQFF.

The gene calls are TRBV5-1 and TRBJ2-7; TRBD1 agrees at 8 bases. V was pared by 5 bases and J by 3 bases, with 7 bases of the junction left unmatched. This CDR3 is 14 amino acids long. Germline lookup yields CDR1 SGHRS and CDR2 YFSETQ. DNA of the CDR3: TGCGCCAGCAGTTCAGCAGGGGGCATCTACGAGCAGTACTTC. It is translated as CASSSAGGIYEQYF.